One and the same sample provided the 26 T cell receptor beta chains below, sequenced in a study of cytomegalovirus exposure and HLA in healthy donors. PCR involved 60 Vbeta and 13 Jbeta primers. Measured with immunoSEQ multiplex PCR; TCRdb has only the in-frame clones, and not every one. The table has 55,000 to 70,000 clones, 55% to 80% seen once. The specimen was PBMCs. These TCRs come from a woman between 45 and 60 years old in good health and CMV-seronegative.

This rearrangement joins TRBV5-3 to TRBJ1-5; D might be TRBD1 (6 bases). TRBV5-3 is recorded as an ORF, its role being uncertain. This CDR3 region has 14 residues. Trimming left V 7 bases short and J 3 bases short, with 14 bases between. CDR3: CARVGGQFNQPQHF. The CDR3 DNA reads as TGTGCCAGAGTTGGAGGACAGTTCAATCAGCCCCAGCATTTT.

This clone was detected only a few times. The chain links TRBV30 to TRBJ2-1; D might be TRBD2 (5 bases). With 2 bases removed from V and 5 bases from J, the gap between germline ends came to 13 bases. CDR3 size: 14 residues. Germline CDR1 reads GTSNPN; CDR2 reads SVGIG (reference sequence). CDR3 sequence: CAWSLRTRDNEQFF. In DNA form, the CDR3 reads TGTGCCTGGAGTCTACGGACGCGGGACAATGAGCAGTTCTTC.

This clone was recorded a few times. This chain connects TRBV11-2 to TRBJ1-4; 7 nucleotides line up with TRBD1. V shed 6 bases and J 5 bases; nucleotides not matched to a gene: 12. The germline V gene encodes CDR1 SGHAT and CDR2 FQNNGV. This CDR3 comprises 16 residues. CDR3 bases: TGTGCCAGCAGAGGTATTCGGACAGGTTTGAATGAAAAACTGTTTTTT. This gives the protein CASRGIRTGLNEKLFF.

This clone was detected ten times or more. The rearrangement uses TRBV5-6 and TRBJ1-5; 7 bases fit TRBD1. Germline-derived CDR1 and CDR2 are SGHDT and YYEEEE. This CDR3 region has 17 residues. V dropped 6 bases and J dropped 1; count of bases not matched to a gene: 13. The CDR3 region is CASTRRGGLGSNQPQHF. The DNA of the CDR3 is TGTGCCAGCACCCGCCGAGGGGGCCTAGGCAGCAATCAGCCCCAGCATTTT.

J is TRBJ2-2 and V is TRBV28, with TRBD1 identical over 7 bases. This CDR3 spans 14 amino acids. V lost 4 bases to trimming and J lost 5 bases; unmatched junction nucleotides: 4. The germline V gene has CDR1 MDHEN and CDR2 SYDVKM. The CDR3 DNA sequence: TGTGCCAGCAGTTGGTCAGGGGGAACCGGGGAGCTGTTTTTT. Its protein product is CASSWSGGTGELFF.

The chain uses TRBV29-1 and TRBJ2-3; D unresolved. Germline CDR1 SQVTM, CDR2 ANQGSEA. This CDR3 comprises 11 residues. The CDR3, as DNA: TGCAGTCATTTACTCACAGATACGCAGTATTTT. Amino acids: CSHLLTDTQYF.

The chain has TRBV7-6 and TRBJ2-5, with TRBD1 matching over 8 bases. The V segment lost 4 bases and the J segment 4 bases; nucleotides outside the gene matches: 8. CDR1 SGHVS and CDR2 FNYEAQ come from the germline V gene. CDR3 length: 15 residues. CDR3 in DNA: TGTGCCAGCAGCTCAGACAGGGGATGGGGAGAGACCCAGTACTTC. Amino acid sequence: CASSSDRGWGETQYF.

The genes are TRBV10-3 and TRBJ2-1; perhaps TRBD2 as D (7 bases). This CDR3 is 15 amino acids long. CDR1 ENHRY and CDR2 SYGVKD come from the germline V gene. Trimming took 6 bases from V and 9 from J, leaving 21 bases between them. The CDR3, as DNA: TGTGCCATCAGGGACGGAGGGGGGGAAAGGGTTGAGCAGTTCTTC. This encodes CAIRDGGGERVEQFF.

This clone was counted a few times. The rearrangement links TRBV12-5 to TRBJ1-1; D remains unclear. The CDR3 is 15 amino acids. Trimming took 5 bases from V and 8 from J, leaving 21 bases between them. Germline assignment: CDR1 LGHNT and CDR2 FRNRAP. The CDR3 is CASGLPTSPNVEAFF. The CDR3 DNA reads TGTGCTAGTGGTCTCCCCACTTCTCCAAACGTGGAAGCTTTCTTT. Using reference TRBV12-5 and TRBJ1-1 for the parts outside the CDR3, the full variable domain is DARVTQTPRHKVTEMGQEVTMRCQPILGHNTVFWYRQTMMQGLELLAYFRNRAPLDDSGMPKDRFSAEMPDATLATLKIQPSEPRDSAVYFCASGLPTSPNVEAFFGQGTRLTVV.

The V gene is TRBV15, the J gene TRBJ1-3, with 7 bases fitting TRBD1. Germline CDR1 and CDR2: LNHNV and YYDKDF (reference sequence). There are 17 residues in the CDR3. The J segment lost 0 bases and the V segment lost 3 bases, leaving 8 bases of the junction unmatched. The DNA for the CDR3 is TGTGCCACCAGCAGGCTCTACAGGGGCGACTCTGGAAACACCATATATTTT. It translates to CATSRLYRGDSGNTIYF.

V gene TRBV5-1 combines with J gene TRBJ1-3; D is ambiguous. Trimming cost V 0 bases and J 4 bases, with 2 bases left between them. CDR1 and CDR2 (germline): SGHRS, YFSETQ. This CDR3 is built from 12 residues. The CDR3 loop is CASSLAGNTIYF. The CDR3 region has the DNA TGCGCCAGCAGCTTGGCGGGAAACACCATATATTTT.

V and J are TRBV4-3 and TRBJ2-7, with a tentative D call TRBD1 (5 bases). V lost 0 bases and J lost 5, with 11 bases in between. CDR3 length: 14 residues. Germline V gene lookup returns CDR1 LGHNA and CDR2 YSLEER. The CDR3 spells CASSQEPNRNEQYF. The CDR3 coding sequence is TGCGCCAGCAGCCAAGAACCGAACAGGAACGAGCAGTACTTC.

The genes are TRBV10-3 and TRBJ2-1; 12 positions agree with TRBD2. Trimming removed 5 bases from V and 8 bases from J; junction bases left unmatched: 10. Looked up from germline, CDR1 is ENHRY and CDR2 is SYGVKD. The CDR3 length is 16 residues. The CDR3 DNA sequence: TGTGCCATCAGTCCCCGCCTAGCGGGAGGGTCCCATGAGCAGTTCTTC. Amino acid sequence: CAISPRLAGGSHEQFF.

The chain combines TRBV6-1 with TRBJ1-1; 9 positions match TRBD1. This CDR3 spans 15 amino acids. Germline CDR1 reads MNHNS; CDR2 reads SASEGT. J gave up 8 bases and V 4 bases, and 11 bases lay outside the gene matches. The CDR3 reads CASSALQGALTEAFF. The CDR3 DNA reads TGTGCCAGCAGTGCACTACAGGGGGCGCTTACCGAAGCTTTCTTT.

The rearrangement links TRBV28 to TRBJ2-1; 10 bases align to TRBD2. The J segment lost 10 bases and the V segment lost 2 bases, leaving 8 bases of the junction unmatched. The CDR3 loop spans 15 amino acids. In germline, CDR1 is MDHEN, CDR2 SYDVKM. CDR3 bases: TGTGCCAGCAGTTTACCCCTAGCGGGAGCCCCCGAGCAGTTCTTC. Its protein product is CASSLPLAGAPEQFF.

The chain has TRBV2 and TRBJ1-5; 9 bases agree with TRBD1. This CDR3 comprises 14 residues. The ends lost 2 bases at V and 6 bases at J; junction bases unmatched: 2. CDR1 is SNHLY and CDR2 is FYNNEI in the germline V gene. The CDR3 sequence is CASSERTGAQPQHF. The CDR3 coding sequence is TGTGCCAGCAGTGAAAGGACAGGGGCTCAGCCCCAGCATTTT.

CDR3 bases: TGTGCCAGCAGCTTACGACTAGATCAAGAGACCCAGTACTTC. Its protein is CASSLRLDQETQYF. This rearrangement joins TRBV5-4 to TRBJ2-5; tentative D call: TRBD2 (6 bases). CDR1 and CDR2 (germline): SGHNT, YYREEE (reference sequence). The length of the CDR3 is 14 residues. The ends were cut back, 2 bases at V and 2 bases at J, with 10 bases in the middle.

The V gene is TRBV19, the J gene TRBJ1-4; 12 nucleotides agree with TRBD1. This CDR3 spans 14 amino acids. CDR1 is LNHDA, CDR2 SQIVND, per germline (reference sequence). The ends lost 6 bases at V and 8 bases at J; junction bases unmatched: 4. The CDR3 coding sequence is TGTGCCAGTAGCCCCGGGACAGGGGGCGAAAAACTGTTTTTT. Translating it yields CASSPGTGGEKLFF.

This clone was seen more than once but under ten times. This rearrangement joins TRBV28 to TRBJ1-1, with TRBD1 identical over 10 bases. The CDR3 is 14 residues long. V was pared by 5 bases and J by 4 bases, with 4 bases of the junction left unmatched. Germline CDR1 MDHEN, CDR2 SYDVKM. As DNA, the CDR3 is TGTGCCAGCAGTACTGGGGACAGGGGCACTGAAGCTTTCTTT. Its protein product is CASSTGDRGTEAFF.

In regard to this clone: The sample carries other DNA sequences with the same CDR3. The chain couples TRBV6-5 to TRBJ2-1, with TRBD2 as a possible D gene (6 bases). CDR1 is MNHEY, CDR2 SVGAGI, per germline. There are 14 residues in the CDR3. V was shortened by 6 bases and J by 7 bases, with 16 bases between the two germline ends. The CDR3 region is CASSRGTRGNEQFF. CDR3 DNA: TGTGCCAGCAGCCGGGGTACTCGGGGGAATGAGCAGTTCTTC.

This clone was seen more than once but under ten times. The rearrangement joins TRBV7-9 to TRBJ1-1; the match to TRBD1 covers 7 bases. This CDR3 contains 14 residues. Per the germline V gene, CDR1 is SEHNR and CDR2 is FQNEAQ (reference sequence). V lost 3 bases and J lost 2; bases outside the gene matches: 3. CDR3 amino acids: CASSFWDRNTEAFF. Written as DNA, the CDR3 is TGTGCCAGCAGCTTTTGGGACAGAAACACTGAAGCTTTCTTT.

The chain carries TRBV28 and TRBJ1-2, with 7 bases matching TRBD1. The CDR3 is made up of 13 amino acids. V trimming: 1 base; J trimming: 8 bases; junction bases outside the gene matches: 4. CDR1 MDHEN and CDR2 SYDVKM come from the germline V gene. This CDR3 is CASSLLQGLGYTF. CDR3 bases: TGTGCCAGCAGTTTATTACAGGGGTTAGGCTACACCTTC.

The rearrangement joins TRBV6-6 to TRBJ2-5, with 9 nucleotides matching TRBD2. Germline V CDR1 and CDR2: MNHNY, SVGAGI (reference sequence). CDR3 length equals 15 residues. Unmatched junction bases numbered 6, after V lost 3 bases and J lost 4 bases. CDR3 loop: CASSYLAGAGETQYF. CDR3 bases: TGTGCCAGCAGTTATTTAGCGGGAGCGGGAGAGACCCAGTACTTC.

The rearrangement links TRBV7-2 to TRBJ2-7; 11 bases are a match to TRBD2. The junction had 17 bases not matched to a gene; V was cut back by 3 bases and J by 7 bases. Germline assignment: CDR1 SGHTA and CDR2 FQGNSA. This CDR3 is 18 amino acids long. CDR3 protein: CASSFPRDSGRAAGEQYF. The CDR3 DNA sequence: TGTGCCAGCAGCTTCCCCCGGGATAGCGGGAGGGCTGCTGGGGAGCAGTACTTC.

The V gene is TRBV7-2, the J gene TRBJ1-1, with D possibly matching TRBD1 (6 bases). CDR3 length: 13 residues. The germline gives CDR1 SGHTA, CDR2 FQGNSA. Trimming removed 7 bases at V and 5 bases at J, with 14 bases between. CDR3 amino acids: CASNKRGGTEAFF. The DNA of the CDR3 is TGTGCCAGCAATAAAAGGGGGGGTACTGAAGCTTTCTTT.

The genes are TRBV28 and TRBJ1-1; weak D call: TRBD1 (6 bases). The V and J ends lost 6 bases and 3 bases respectively, with 14 bases between them. The length of the CDR3 is 14 residues. The germline V gene has CDR1 MDHEN and CDR2 SYDVKM. The CDR3 spells CASSLTGEHTEAFF. The DNA for the CDR3 is TGTGCCAGCAGCCTGACAGGAGAACACACTGAAGCTTTCTTT.